This T cell receptor beta chain was captured in a study of PD-1 blockade in classical Hodgkin lymphoma. Germline V gene lookup returns CDR1 MNHEY and CDR2 SVGAGI. V shed 4 bases and J 2 bases; nucleotides not matched to a gene: 5. The CDR3 spans 15 residues. This sample's time point: cycle 4 day 1 (C4D1), after less than 7 weeks of nivolumab. All the patients suffered relapse after autologous stem cell transplantation, and brentuximab vedotin exposure differed. Thawed PBMCs were the source of CD4+ T cells, purified by magnetic negative selection. Sequencing was performed with immunoSEQ multiplex PCR; in TCRdb, only in-frame clones are kept and a portion is missing. The profile shows roughly 29,000 clones, more than 60% of them singletons.

Sequencing used CD4+ T cells from blood, obtained before the fourth cycle of nivolumab. The sequence was obtained from a human donor with classical Hodgkin lymphoma. The chain is built from TRBV6-5 and TRBJ2-7, with TRBD1 identical over 10 bases. CDR3 nucleotide sequence: TGTGCCAGCAGTTCCCCAGGACAGGGGGCCTACGAGCAGTACTTC. Translation: CASSSPGQGAYEQYF.